Detailed here is one TCR beta chain. Germline values: CDR1 WSHSY, CDR2 SAAADI. The J segment lost 4 bases and the V segment lost 10 bases, leaving 7 bases of the junction unmatched. The CDR3 spans 13 residues. The entry originates in a study of blood T cell repertoires in COVID-19. Original processing methods: It was from reference gene primer amplification that nucleated cell counts were estimated. The repertoire was sequenced with immunoSEQ multiplex PCR; TCRdb's copy has only in-frame clones and lacks some. V, J and clone size are taken as reported in that table, and D and trimming were inferred from the DNA itself. The sample carries under 300,000 clones, about nine tenths recorded once.

The TCR comes from a woman in her twenties or thirties with active or convalescent COVID-19. The rearrangement joins TRBV10-2 to TRBJ1-5; TRBD1 matches 7 bases. The sequenced sample consisted of peripheral blood. The CDR3: CATKQQGNQPQHF. CDR3 sequence (DNA): TGCGCCACCAAACAACAGGGGAATCAGCCCCAGCATTTT.